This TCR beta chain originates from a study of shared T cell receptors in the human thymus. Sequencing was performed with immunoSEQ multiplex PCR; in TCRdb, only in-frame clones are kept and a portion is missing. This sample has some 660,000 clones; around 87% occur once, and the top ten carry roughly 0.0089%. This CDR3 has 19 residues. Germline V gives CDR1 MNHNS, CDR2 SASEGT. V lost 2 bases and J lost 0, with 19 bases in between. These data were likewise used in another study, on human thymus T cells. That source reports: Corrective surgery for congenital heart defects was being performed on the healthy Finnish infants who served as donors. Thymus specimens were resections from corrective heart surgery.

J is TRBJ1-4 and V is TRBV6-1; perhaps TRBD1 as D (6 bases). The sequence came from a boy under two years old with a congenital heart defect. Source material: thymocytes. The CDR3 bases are TGTGCCAGCAGTGAAAACTATTTCTCGGACAGCTCAACTAATGAAAAACTGTTTTTT. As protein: CASSENYFSDSSTNEKLFF.